This TCR beta chain is from a study of beta chain features in type 1 diabetes. General observations from the study: Here, the possible influence of HLA type (on TCRB rearrangement) remained unresolved. TCRB CDR3 length was moderately but significantly reduced in all four CD4+ subsets of Type 1 diabetes patients.

This clone was found once. Its target is not known. Per donor, one heparinised blood draw averaged roughly 120 mL. Cells sorted by CD45RO/CCR7/CD25/CD127/CD95/CD27 comprised CD4+ naive, central memory, regulatory and stem cell-like memory cells. TCRB transcripts that were expressed got sequenced, as all of the isolated RNA had been reverse transcribed. Sequencing used immunoSEQ multiplex PCR; TCRdb keeps in-frame clones, though not all of them. The sample has about 160,000 clones, roughly 60% seen once. Trimming removed 6 bases from V and 2 bases from J; junction bases left unmatched: 5. Germline CDR1 is SNHLY and CDR2 is FYNNEI. This CDR3 is built from 14 residues.

What was sequenced was naive CD4+ T cells from blood. The origin of this receptor is a man between 25 and 39 years old with type 1 diabetes. The chain couples TRBV2 to TRBJ2-5, with 8 positions matching TRBD1. CDR3 amino acids: CASRAGTGQETQYF. DNA for the CDR3: TGTGCCAGCAGAGCCGGGACAGGACAAGAGACCCAGTACTTC.